This T cell receptor beta chain came from a study of technical replicates of blood from a handful of donors (dated by TCRdb to about 2017). Preparation of the library involved the immunoSEQ multiplex PCR assay. This immuneACCESS table, as held by TCRdb, lists in-frame sequences with V and J called but not all clones. Of the missing ones, under half trace to an unresolved V gene in checked studies; the others have no known cause. Counted in this sample were tens of thousands of clones; roughly 91% of them appeared once. Around 0.24% of the sample lies in the top ten. On this clone itself: The specificity of this receptor is unknown. No clone much larger than this one lies a single base away; base qualities are absent.

This TCR derives from a human donor in good health. The sample comprised T cells isolated from PBMCs.

The nucleotide sequence reads as follows: TGTGCCAGCCAGCCGGGACACACGGGATTAGGCTATGGCTACACCTTC. The resulting protein is CASQPGHTGLGYGYTF. Rearrangement joined TRBV19 to TRBJ1-2; TRBD1 is perhaps the D gene, given 6 matching bases. The CDR3 starts with the cysteine, ends with the phenylalanine, and has 16 residues. Only the CDR3 DNA stays, 48 bases, in frame from base 1. Between the V and J ends, shortened by 9 bases and 4 bases respectively, the junction contains 24 bases. The germline V gene encodes CDR1 LNHDA and CDR2 SQIVND (reference sequence). The full variable domain, with segments outside the CDR3 supplied by the reference TRBV19 and TRBJ1-2 proteins, appears as DGGITQSPKYLFRKEGQNVTLSCEQNLNHDAMYWYRQDPGQGLRLIYYSQIVNDFQKGDIAEGYSVSREKKESFPLTVTSAQKNPTAFYLCASQPGHTGLGYGYTFGSGTRLTVV.